This T cell receptor (beta chain) came from a study of a mutant IDH1 vaccine in newly diagnosed glioma. Background on the study: Scheduled for weeks 1, 3, 5, 7, 11, 15, 19 and 23, eight vaccinations were given to patients. Before enrollment, the patients had been treated with radiotherapy alone, temozolomide alone, or both together. Most of them had received both. Study-level points and caveats: Pseudoprogression seemed unrelated to changes in top peripheral T cell clonotypes.

As for time point: week 23, last vaccination. The content of each vaccine dose was 300 ug of mutant IDH1 20-mer peptide, and topical imiquimod accompanied it. Donors harbored newly found WHO grade 3 or 4 IDH1-mutant, ATRX-lost astrocytomas. V lost 3 bases and J lost 2, with 12 bases in between. This CDR3 is built from 15 residues. Germline V gene data show CDR1 as ENHRY and CDR2 as SYGVKD. Generated by immunoSEQ multiplex PCR, the TCRdb table keeps only in-frame clones and is missing some. Altogether about 54,000 clones are present, over 80% being singletons, with the ten largest covering roughly 1.5%. As for this clone: Its antigen is unknown.

This TCR was recovered from a man aged 40-50 years with glioma. Here the sequenced sample was PBMCs, taken from a glioma patient whose treatment included an IDH1 peptide vaccine. The V call is TRBV10-3, the J call TRBJ2-3, with D possibly matching TRBD2 (5 bases). CDR3 amino acids: CAISDREGVTDTQYF. The CDR3 DNA sequence: TGTGCCATCAGTGATAGAGAGGGCGTCACAGATACGCAGTATTTT.